The rows below give T cell receptor beta chains drawn from one sample of a study of T cells in localized non-small cell lung cancer. The method was immunoSEQ multiplex PCR; TCRdb's version includes in-frame clones alone and lacks a portion of them. The sample lists 90,000 to 95,000 clones, 87% seen once, with more than 14% in the top ten. The specimen comprised peripheral blood, sampled before any cancer treatment. Receptors were obtained from a man aged 40 to 70 with stage I squamous cell lung carcinoma. The CDR3 runs from the conserved cysteine through the conserved F or W. The order of the fields is clone size, V gene, J gene, D gene, CDR3 DNA, CDR3 protein. The D gene is left open where the match is weak. Clone size is not always given. Where it is, it says once, few, many or a class for expanded clones.

>.|TRBV11-3|TRBJ2-1|TRBD1
TGTGCCAGCACCCAACCGGGACAGGGAAATGAGCAGTTCTTC
CASTQPGQGNEQFF
>once|TRBV27|TRBJ1-1|TRBD1
TGTGCCAGCCTTGCTCAGGGGGCTATCGGAGACAAAGCTTTCTTT
CASLAQGAIGDKAFF
>.|TRBV5-4|TRBJ2-3|TRBD2
TGTGCCAGCAGCTTGGGAGGCGGGGGGGTGCGCACAGATACGCAGTATTTT
CASSLGGGGVRTDTQYF
>.|TRBV4-2|TRBJ2-1|.
TGTGCCAGCAGCCAGAGAATAGCTAGCTACAATGAGCAGTTCTTC
CASSQRIASYNEQFF
>.|TRBV19|TRBJ2-2|.
TGTGCCAGTAGAGTTCGATCCACCGGGGAGCTGTTTTTT
CASRVRSTGELFF
>.|TRBV5-8|TRBJ1-5|.
TGTGCCAGCAGCTGGGGGATAGAGGGAATAAGCAATCAGCCCCAGCATTTT
CASSWGIEGISNQPQHF
>.|TRBV10-3|TRBJ1-4|TRBD1
TGTGCCACCAAGGGGACAGGGGGCCCTAATGAAAAACTGTTTTTT
CATKGTGGPNEKLFF
>.|TRBV5-1|TRBJ2-5|.
TGCGCCAGCAGTGCTCCGGGACGGAAGCCGTACCAAGAGACCCAGTACTTC
CASSAPGRKPYQETQYF
>.|TRBV2|TRBJ1-5|.
TGTGCCAGCACAACCATGAGTCGTAGCAATCAGCCCCAGCATTTT
CASTTMSRSNQPQHF
>.|TRBV7-9|TRBJ2-3|.
TGTGCCAGCAGCTACCCCCAGGGGGGGCACACAGATACGCAGTATTTT
CASSYPQGGHTDTQYF
>.|TRBV6-6|TRBJ1-1|TRBD1
TGTGCCAGCAAGGGACAGGCCTCGCACTGGGACACTGAAGCTTTCTTT
CASKGQASHWDTEAFF
>.|TRBV7-9|TRBJ1-1|.
TGTGCCAGCAGCTTAAGGGGGTCAGAAGCTTTCTTT
CASSLRGSEAFF
>.|TRBV5-4|TRBJ2-3|.
TGTGCCAGCAGCTTAGTAACAGATACGCAGTATTTT
CASSLVTDTQYF